One T cell receptor beta chain is described in this entry. What antigen it recognizes has not been identified. Per-nucleotide qualities are absent, and no much larger clonotype sits a single base away. In light of the paper, this sample's treatment or condition label describes: 19 received Ad26.COV2.S at low or high dose, single or two shots; roughly five received placebo; per-sample allocation not given. For vaccine and placebo recipients, repertoires were sequenced using samples collected on day 63 after the first injection. Between 29 July and 7 August 2020, Cohort 1b enrolled some 25 adults aged 18-55 years at one site in Boston, USA. Ad26.COV2.S consisted of a replication-incompetent adenovirus type 26 vector by which a prefusion-stabilized SARS-CoV-2 spike protein from the original Wuhan strain was expressed. TCRbeta CDR3 regions were sequenced with the immunoSEQ Assay. After extraction, genomic DNA underwent amplification by bias-controlled multiplex PCR, followed by high-throughput sequencing. The paper's data handling went like this. To quantify the absolute abundance of each unique TCRbeta CDR3 region, sequences were collapsed and filtered. T cell fraction was estimated by normalizing TCRbeta template counts to usable DNA, which was measured by amplifying reference genes present in all nucleated cells. Repertoire TCRs were annotated as SARS-CoV-2-specific when V gene, CDR3 amino acid sequence and J gene were exactly matched to a known reactive TCR set. The reference SARS-CoV-2 TCR set was derived from MIRA and filtered for enrichment in COVID-19-positive ImmuneCODE repertoires, a step that removed public or cross-reactive TCRs. Using the MIRA antigens, annotated TCRs were further analysed by specific ORF or by position within an ORF. Depth was the summed frequency of annotated unique rearrangements, while breadth was defined as annotated unique rearrangements over total unique productive rearrangements. TCR breadth was compared between groups using two-sided Wilcoxon rank-sum tests. TCRdb provides this immuneACCESS table in a form limited to in-frame rearrangements. Some clones are lacking; in checked studies, under half of them reflect an unresolved V gene, and why the rest are absent is not known. The V and J calls and the clone size are those of that table, but D and trimming were determined from the DNA. The sample includes roughly 700,000 clones, with more than 70% observed a single time. The top ten clonotypes cover roughly 1.5% of the sample.

Spanning cysteine to phenylalanine, the CDR3 consists of 13 amino acids. Just the 39-base CDR3 DNA is kept, in frame starting at base 1. Based on the germline V gene (reference sequence), the CDR1 and CDR2 sequences are MNHEY and SMNVEV. V sheds 2 bases and J sheds 9 bases, leaving 14 bases between their ends. These data come from a study of Ad26.COV2.S vaccination and SARS-CoV-2 variants (dated by TCRdb to the early 2020s). About the study as a whole: Vaccine-arm donors were drawn from COV1001, a multicentre, randomized, double-blind, placebo-controlled phase I-IIa trial of Ad26.COV2.S in healthy adults. Ad26.COV2.S was administered intramuscularly at 5 x 10^10 or 1 x 10^11 viral particles, either as a single shot or as two shots given 56 days apart. Blinding of investigators to trial group allocation was maintained during experiments and outcome assessment. Participants in the trial were split at random into five groups of five each, receiving low-dose or high-dose Ad26.COV2.S once or twice, or else placebo on both occasions. A total of 32 samples were included in the TCR-sequenced set, comprising about 20 Ad26.COV2.S vaccine recipients, 5 placebo recipients and 8 SARS-CoV-2 convalescent individuals. The specificity and breadth of SARS-CoV-2-reactive T cell receptors after Ad26.COV2.S vaccination were assessed by TCRbeta repertoire sequencing.

The paper's findings and limits, for the study overall: Spike-specific TCR breadth was higher in Ad26.COV2.S recipients than in placebo recipients (P = 0.0014). Vaccine and placebo recipients had similar non-spike TCR breadth, a finding consistent with the vaccine containing only spike. According to the authors, total T cell responses may have been underestimated by the TCR breadth and depth analyses. Substantial breadth of spike-specific CD8+ and CD4+ T cell responses was reported after vaccination. The study was not powered for comparison of responses between vaccine doses or regimens.

Sequencing used peripheral blood, obtained in a trial of Ad26.COV2.S vaccine versus placebo. The chain is made from TRBV27 and TRBJ2-7, with the D segment possibly TRBD1 or TRBD2, each aligning over 5 bases. The TCR comes from a person aged 18-65 years who received the Ad26.COV2.S COVID-19 vaccine or a placebo. In nucleotide form, the sequence is TGTGCCAGCAGTTTAGACGGGGACCACTGGCAGTACTTC. Its translation is CASSLDGDHWQYF.